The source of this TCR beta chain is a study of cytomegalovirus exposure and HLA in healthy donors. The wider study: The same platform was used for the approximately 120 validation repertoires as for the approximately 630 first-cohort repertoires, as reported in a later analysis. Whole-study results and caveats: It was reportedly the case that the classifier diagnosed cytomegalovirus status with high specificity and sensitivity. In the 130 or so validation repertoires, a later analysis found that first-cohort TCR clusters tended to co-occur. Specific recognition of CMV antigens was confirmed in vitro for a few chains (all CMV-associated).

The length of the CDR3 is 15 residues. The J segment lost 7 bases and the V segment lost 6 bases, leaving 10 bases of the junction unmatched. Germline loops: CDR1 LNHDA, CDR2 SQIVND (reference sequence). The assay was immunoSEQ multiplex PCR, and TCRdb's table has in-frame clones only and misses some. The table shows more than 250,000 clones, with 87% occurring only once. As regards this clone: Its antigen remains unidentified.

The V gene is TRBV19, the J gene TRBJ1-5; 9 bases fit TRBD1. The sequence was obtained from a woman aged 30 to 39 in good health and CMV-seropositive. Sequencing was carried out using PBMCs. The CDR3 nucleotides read TGTGCCAGTAGCCCAACAGGGGGCGCCGGGCAGCCCCAGCATTTT. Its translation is CASSPTGGAGQPQHF.